One sample yielded the 20 T cell receptor beta chains listed below, sequenced in a study of vaccination effects on CD4 cells after COVID-19. Cells that had been cultured for approximately ten days were the source of isolated CD4+ T cells. All study participants received two doses of BNT162b2 or mRNA-1273 vaccine. Their specific antigens are unknown. Only in-frame clones appear in the TCRdb table, and some are missing; sequencing was by immunoSEQ multiplex PCR. Counted here are tens of thousands of clones, under 80% occurring once; the ten biggest clones make up under 2.5%. The sample here was CD4+ T cells from PBMCs cultured without peptide, taken after COVID-19 vaccination. The receptors derive from a human donor who received a COVID-19 vaccine.

This chain connects TRBV18 to TRBJ1-6, with 7 bases fitting TRBD1. Per germline, CDR1 KGHSH and CDR2 LQKENI. With 5 bases clipped from V and 13 bases from J, the junction kept 8 bases outside the gene matches. The CDR3 covers 13 residues. The chain's CDR3 is CASSTTGDAPLHF. The CDR3 DNA sequence: TGTGCCAGCTCAACCACAGGGGACGCTCCCCTCCACTTT.

The V and J genes are TRBV30 and TRBJ1-5, with D uncertain. The CDR3 is 13 residues long. Trimming removed 5 bases at V and 0 bases at J, with 8 bases between. Germline CDR1 and CDR2: GTSNPN and SVGIG (reference sequence). CDR3 amino acids: CAWGKSSNQPQHF. The CDR3 DNA follows: TGTGCCTGGGGGAAGTCTAGCAATCAGCCCCAGCATTTT.

The chain joins TRBV7-3 to TRBJ2-5; weak D call: TRBD1 (6 bases). CDR1 and CDR2 from the germline V gene are SGHTA and FQGTGA. This CDR3 is built from 16 residues. V lost 5 bases, J lost 0 bases, and 16 bases lay in between. The CDR3 protein is CASSPQKKGDQETQYF. The CDR3 DNA reads TGTGCCAGCAGCCCACAAAAGAAGGGGGACCAAGAGACCCAGTACTTC.

The chain carries TRBV10-3 and TRBJ1-2; D call uncertain. This CDR3 spans 12 amino acids. V was trimmed by 6 bases and J by 4 bases, leaving 9 bases between them. The germline V gene encodes CDR1 ENHRY and CDR2 SYGVKD. CDR3 residues: CAIRAELYGYTF. The CDR3 DNA reads TGTGCCATCAGGGCAGAACTCTATGGCTACACCTTC.

This chain uses TRBV19 with TRBJ1-1, with D perhaps TRBD1 (5 bases). The CDR3 is made up of 14 amino acids. V lost 3 bases, J lost 1 base, and 9 bases lay in between. Per germline, CDR1 LNHDA and CDR2 SQIVND (reference sequence). Here the CDR3 DNA reads TGTGCCAGTAGTATTTTAGGACAGAACACTGAAGCTTTCTTT. Translating gives CASSILGQNTEAFF.

The V and J genes are TRBV11-2 and TRBJ2-1, with a tentative D call TRBD2 (7 bases). Per germline, CDR1 SGHAT and CDR2 FQNNGV. The CDR3 has 16 residues. Trimming took 2 bases from V and 2 from J, leaving 13 bases between them. This CDR3 reads CASSLFRGGAYNEQFF. The CDR3 coding sequence is TGTGCCAGCAGCTTATTTAGGGGGGGAGCCTACAATGAGCAGTTCTTC.

This clone came up a few times. The DNA for the CDR3 is TGTGCCAGCAGCCAAGGGAGGGGATTCCCTGGTGAAAAACTGTTTTTT. It is translated as CASSQGRGFPGEKLFF. The V call is TRBV14, the J call TRBJ1-4; perhaps TRBD1 as D (5 bases). This CDR3 comprises 16 residues. V dropped 1 base and J dropped 7 bases, with 16 bases sitting between them. CDR1 is SGHDN and CDR2 is FVKESK in the germline V gene.

This clone was picked up a small number of times. The chain carries TRBV7-8 and TRBJ1-5; 9 bases are shared with TRBD1. V was clipped by 1 base and J by 6 bases; unmatched bases: 1. The V gene's germline CDR1 is SGHVS and CDR2 FQNEAQ. The CDR3 contains 14 residues. The chain's CDR3 is CASSLGDRVQPQHF. CDR3 DNA sequence: TGTGCCAGCAGCTTAGGGGACAGGGTTCAGCCCCAGCATTTT.

The chain couples TRBV3-1 (or the pseudogene TRBV3-2) to TRBJ1-6; the D is unclear. The ends were cut back, 0 bases at V and 10 bases at J, with 7 bases in the middle. This CDR3 has 13 amino acids. Germline V gene lookup returns CDR1 LGHDT and CDR2 YNNKEL (reference sequence). CDR3 protein: CASSQDRHSPLHF. CDR3 DNA sequence: TGTGCCAGCAGCCAAGATCGCCACTCACCCCTCCACTTT.

The chain couples TRBV5-1 to TRBJ2-5, with 11 bases aligning to TRBD1. Germline V lookup: CDR1 SGHRS, CDR2 YFSETQ. V gave up 4 bases and J gave up 5 bases; unmatched junction bases: 7. The CDR3 covers 15 residues. This CDR3 is CASSPRTGGSETQYF. Here the CDR3 DNA reads TGCGCCAGCAGCCCCAGGACAGGGGGCAGTGAGACCCAGTACTTC.

The rearrangement links TRBV10-1 to TRBJ1-1, with D uncertain. CDR3 length: 14 amino acids. Trimming took 0 bases from V and 2 from J, leaving 7 bases between them. From germline, CDR1 is WNHNN and CDR2 SYGVQD (reference sequence). This chain's CDR3 is CASSESGANTEAFF. As DNA, the CDR3 is TGCGCCAGCAGTGAGTCGGGCGCCAACACTGAAGCTTTCTTT.

This chain uses TRBV9 with TRBJ1-6; no clear D gene. Trimming left V 0 bases short and J 10 bases short, with 14 bases between. Germline values: CDR1 SGDLS, CDR2 YYNGEE. This CDR3 region has 15 residues. The CDR3 nucleotides read TGTGCCAGCAGCGTAGCTACTTCCTACGGATCACCCCTCCACTTT. It translates to CASSVATSYGSPLHF.

The chain joins TRBV10-2 to TRBJ2-1, with D possibly being TRBD1 (7 bases). The CDR3 length is 16 residues. Germline loops: CDR1 WSHSY, CDR2 SAAADI. The germline V and J ends were trimmed by 7 bases and 2 bases, with 18 bases remaining between them. The CDR3 nucleotides read TGCGCCAGCACCGAGGGGGCGGGGTCGACCTACAATGAGCAGTTCTTC. Translation gives CASTEGAGSTYNEQFF.

This clone appeared a single time. This sequence joins TRBV4-1 and TRBJ1-3, with D perhaps matching TRBD1 (5 bases). In germline, CDR1 is MGHRA, CDR2 YSYEKL. There are 19 residues in the CDR3. The V gene lost 4 bases and the J gene lost 0 bases, with 22 bases spanning the gap. Written as DNA, the CDR3 is TGCGCCAGCAGCCTTAAAGGACCCAGGGCTCCGTTCTCTGGAAACACCATATATTTT. Its protein product is CASSLKGPRAPFSGNTIYF.

The count of this clone is one. This chain joins TRBV7-9 and TRBJ2-5; D may be TRBD1 (5 bases). Germline lookup yields CDR1 SEHNR and CDR2 FQNEAQ (reference sequence). The V end lost 1 base, the J end lost 5 bases, and 14 bases lay between the germline ends. There are 15 residues in the CDR3. The CDR3 is CASSLGQGVGETQYF. Written as DNA, the CDR3 is TGTGCCAGCAGCTTAGGGCAGGGCGTGGGCGAGACCCAGTACTTC.

The gene calls are TRBV24-1 and TRBJ2-5; tentatively, D is TRBD1 (6 bases). The V gene's germline CDR1 is KGHDR and CDR2 SFDVKD. The CDR3 totals 14 residues. Deletions cut 10 bases from V and 2 bases from J, with 16 bases between. The CDR3 nucleotides are TGTGCCACGAGCAGTGCAGGGGCACAAGAGACCCAGTACTTC. Translating gives CATSSAGAQETQYF.

The chain employs TRBV24-1 and TRBJ2-1; 12 nucleotides match TRBD1. The CDR3 loop spans 17 amino acids. Trimming took 0 bases from V and 6 from J; bases not matched to a gene: 5. Germline values: CDR1 KGHDR, CDR2 SFDVKD. CDR3 DNA: TGTGCCACCAGTGATTTGCCGGGACAGGGGGCGATCAATGAGCAGTTCTTC. It specifies CATSDLPGQGAINEQFF.

The chain has TRBV6-2 or TRBV6-3 and TRBJ2-7; D ambiguous. Germline values: CDR1 MNHEY, CDR2 SVGEGT. CDR3 length: 13 residues. Trimming left V 0 bases short and J 3 bases short, with 6 bases between. CDR3 nucleotide sequence: TGTGCCAGCAGTTACTCAGGCAACTACGAGCAGTACGTC. Its protein product is CASSYSGNYEQYV.

This sequence joins TRBV7-9 and TRBJ2-7; TRBD1 matches at 9 bases. This CDR3 is 14 amino acids long. V lost 5 bases, J lost 5 bases, and 7 bases stayed unmatched. The germline V gene encodes CDR1 SEHNR and CDR2 FQNEAQ (reference sequence). CDR3 DNA: TGTGCCAGCAGCCGTGGACAGGGGACCCACGAGCAGTACGTC. Protein: CASSRGQGTHEQYV.

CDR3 in DNA: TGTGCTAGTGGTTTGGGGCAGTACGAAGCTTTCTTT. Translated, it gives CASGLGQYEAFF. The chain employs TRBV12-5 and TRBJ1-1; D unclear. The V and J ends lost 1 base and 8 bases respectively, with 8 bases between them. The CDR3 has 12 amino acids. The germline CDR1 and CDR2 sequences are LGHNT and FRNRAP.